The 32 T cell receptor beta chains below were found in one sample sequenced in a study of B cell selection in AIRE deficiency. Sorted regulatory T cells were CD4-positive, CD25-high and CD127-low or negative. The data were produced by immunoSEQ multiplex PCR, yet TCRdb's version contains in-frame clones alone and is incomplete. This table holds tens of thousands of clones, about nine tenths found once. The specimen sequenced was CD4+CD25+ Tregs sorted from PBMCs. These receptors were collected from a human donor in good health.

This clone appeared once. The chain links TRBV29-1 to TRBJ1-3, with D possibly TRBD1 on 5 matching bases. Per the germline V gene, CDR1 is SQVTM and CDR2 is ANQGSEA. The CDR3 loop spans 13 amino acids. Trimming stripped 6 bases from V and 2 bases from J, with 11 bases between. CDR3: CSVQLGPGNTIYF. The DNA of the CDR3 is TGCAGCGTACAGCTGGGGCCTGGAAACACCATATATTTT.

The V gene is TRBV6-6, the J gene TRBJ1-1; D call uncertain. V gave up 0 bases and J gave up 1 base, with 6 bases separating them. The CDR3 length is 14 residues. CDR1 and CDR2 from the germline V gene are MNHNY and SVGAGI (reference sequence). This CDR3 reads CASSYSVSNTEAFF. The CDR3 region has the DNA TGTGCCAGCAGTTACTCGGTATCGAACACTGAAGCTTTCTTT.

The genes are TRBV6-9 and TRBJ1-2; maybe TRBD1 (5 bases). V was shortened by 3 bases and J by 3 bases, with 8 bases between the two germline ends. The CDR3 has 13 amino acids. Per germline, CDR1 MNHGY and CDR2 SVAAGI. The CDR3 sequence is CASSYGRDYGYTF. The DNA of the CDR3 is TGTGCCAGCAGTTACGGCAGGGACTATGGCTACACCTTC.

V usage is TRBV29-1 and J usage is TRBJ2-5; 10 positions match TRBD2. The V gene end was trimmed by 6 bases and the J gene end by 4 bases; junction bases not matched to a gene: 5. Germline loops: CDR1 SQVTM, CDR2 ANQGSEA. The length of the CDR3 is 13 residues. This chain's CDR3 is CSVPGLASETQYF. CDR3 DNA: TGCAGCGTCCCGGGACTAGCGTCAGAGACCCAGTACTTC.

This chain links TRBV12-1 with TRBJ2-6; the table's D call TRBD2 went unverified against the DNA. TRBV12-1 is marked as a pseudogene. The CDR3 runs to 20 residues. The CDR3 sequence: CASSIKNPAGGPGGANVLTF. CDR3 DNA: TGTGCCAGCAGCATCAAAAACCCGGCGGGAGGGCCAGGTGGGGCCAACGTCCTGACTTTC.

This CDR3 reads CASGSSRGTKNIQYF. DNA of the CDR3: TGTGCTAGTGGATCCTCCAGGGGTACCAAAAACATTCAGTACTTC. V usage is TRBV12-5 and J usage is TRBJ2-4, with D perhaps matching TRBD1 (6 bases). Between the trimmed V and J ends, which lost 6 bases and 2 bases, there was a span of 14 bases. The CDR3 is 15 residues long. Germline CDR1 and CDR2: LGHNT and FRNRAP.

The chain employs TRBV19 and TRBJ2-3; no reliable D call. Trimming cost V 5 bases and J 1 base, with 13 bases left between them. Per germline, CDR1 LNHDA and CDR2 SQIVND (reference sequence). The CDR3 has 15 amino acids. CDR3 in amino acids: CASSGLGLGTDTQYF. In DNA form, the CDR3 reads TGTGCCAGTAGTGGCCTTGGATTGGGCACAGATACGCAGTATTTT.

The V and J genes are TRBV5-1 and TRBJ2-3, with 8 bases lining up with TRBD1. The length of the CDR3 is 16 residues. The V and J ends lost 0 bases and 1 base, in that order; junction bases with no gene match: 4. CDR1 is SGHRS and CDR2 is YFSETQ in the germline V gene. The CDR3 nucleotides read TGCGCCAGCAGCTTGGGACAGGGGTTGGGCACAGATACGCAGTATTTT. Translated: CASSLGQGLGTDTQYF.

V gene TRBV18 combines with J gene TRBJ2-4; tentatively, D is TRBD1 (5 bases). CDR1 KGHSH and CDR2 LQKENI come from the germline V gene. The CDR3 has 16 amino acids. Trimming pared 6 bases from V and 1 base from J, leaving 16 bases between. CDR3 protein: CASSLWQGRAKNIQYF. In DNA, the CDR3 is TGTGCCAGCTCCCTTTGGCAGGGTCGGGCCAAAAACATTCAGTACTTC.

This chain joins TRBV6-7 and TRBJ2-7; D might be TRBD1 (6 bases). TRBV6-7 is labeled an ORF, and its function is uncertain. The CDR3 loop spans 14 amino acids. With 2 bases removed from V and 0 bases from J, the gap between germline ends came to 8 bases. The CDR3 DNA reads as TGTGCCAGCAGTTACAGGGGGTCCTCCTACGAGCAGTACTTC. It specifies CASSYRGSSYEQYF.

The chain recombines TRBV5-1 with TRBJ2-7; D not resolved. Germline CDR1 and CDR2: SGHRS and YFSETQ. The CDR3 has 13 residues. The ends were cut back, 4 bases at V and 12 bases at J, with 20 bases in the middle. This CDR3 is CASSPIDVASRYF. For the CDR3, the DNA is TGCGCCAGCAGCCCGATCGATGTGGCATCGCGGTACTTC.

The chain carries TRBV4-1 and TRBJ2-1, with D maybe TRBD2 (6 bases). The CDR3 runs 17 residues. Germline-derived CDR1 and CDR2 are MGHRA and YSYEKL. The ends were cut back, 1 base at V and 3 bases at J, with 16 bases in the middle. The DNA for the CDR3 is TGCGCCAGCAGCCAAGGTCCCCCACTAGCCAACTACAATGAGCAGTTCTTC. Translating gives CASSQGPPLANYNEQFF.

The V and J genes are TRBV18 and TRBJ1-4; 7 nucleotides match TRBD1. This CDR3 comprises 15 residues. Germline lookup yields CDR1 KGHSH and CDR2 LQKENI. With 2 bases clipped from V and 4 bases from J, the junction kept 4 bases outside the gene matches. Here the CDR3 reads CASSPWTGDNEKLFF. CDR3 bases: TGTGCCAGCTCACCATGGACAGGCGATAATGAAAAACTGTTTTTT.

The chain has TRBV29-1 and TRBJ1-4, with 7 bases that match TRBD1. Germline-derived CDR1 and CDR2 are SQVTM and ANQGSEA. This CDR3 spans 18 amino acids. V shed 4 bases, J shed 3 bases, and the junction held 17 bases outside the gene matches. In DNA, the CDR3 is TGCAGCGTTGGAGGGGGGACCGGGACAGCGGGCCCTAATGAAAAACTGTTTTTT. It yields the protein CSVGGGTGTAGPNEKLFF.

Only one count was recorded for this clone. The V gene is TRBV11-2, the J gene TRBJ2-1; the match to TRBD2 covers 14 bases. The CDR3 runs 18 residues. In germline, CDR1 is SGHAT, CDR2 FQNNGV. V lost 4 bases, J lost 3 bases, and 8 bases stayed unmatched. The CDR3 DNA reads TGTGCCAGCAGCTACACAGGACTAGCGGGGGGCTACTACAATGAGCAGTTCTTC. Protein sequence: CASSYTGLAGGYYNEQFF.

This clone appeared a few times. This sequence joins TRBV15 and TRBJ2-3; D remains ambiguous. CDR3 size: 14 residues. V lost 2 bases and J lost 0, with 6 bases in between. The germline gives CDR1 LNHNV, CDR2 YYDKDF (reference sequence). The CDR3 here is CATSRSGSTDTQYF. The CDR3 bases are TGTGCCACCAGCAGATCCGGAAGCACAGATACGCAGTATTTT.

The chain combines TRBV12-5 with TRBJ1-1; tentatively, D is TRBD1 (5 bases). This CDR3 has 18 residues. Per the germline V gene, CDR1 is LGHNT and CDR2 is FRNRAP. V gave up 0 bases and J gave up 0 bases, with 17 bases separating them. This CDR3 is CASGLVAGLSWLNTEAFF. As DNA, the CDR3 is TGTGCTAGTGGTTTGGTAGCGGGACTCAGCTGGTTGAACACTGAAGCTTTCTTT.

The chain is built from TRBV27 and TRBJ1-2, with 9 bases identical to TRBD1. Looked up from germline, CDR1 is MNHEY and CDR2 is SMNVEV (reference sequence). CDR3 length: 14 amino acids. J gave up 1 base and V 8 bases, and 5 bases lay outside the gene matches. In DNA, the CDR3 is TGTGCCAGCGGGCAGGGACAGGGTAACTATGGCTACACCTTC. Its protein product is CASGQGQGNYGYTF.

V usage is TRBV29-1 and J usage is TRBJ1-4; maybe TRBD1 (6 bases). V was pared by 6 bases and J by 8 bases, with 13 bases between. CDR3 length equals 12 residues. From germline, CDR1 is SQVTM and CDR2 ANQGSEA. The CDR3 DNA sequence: TGCAGCGTATACAGGGAGGGCGAAAAACTGTTTTTT. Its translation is CSVYREGEKLFF.

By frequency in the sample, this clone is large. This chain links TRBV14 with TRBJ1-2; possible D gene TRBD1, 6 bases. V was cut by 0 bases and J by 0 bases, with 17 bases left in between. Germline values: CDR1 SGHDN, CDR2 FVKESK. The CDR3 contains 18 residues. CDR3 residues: CASSQDGWGREANYGYTF. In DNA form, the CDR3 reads TGTGCCAGCAGCCAAGATGGCTGGGGGCGGGAGGCTAACTATGGCTACACCTTC.

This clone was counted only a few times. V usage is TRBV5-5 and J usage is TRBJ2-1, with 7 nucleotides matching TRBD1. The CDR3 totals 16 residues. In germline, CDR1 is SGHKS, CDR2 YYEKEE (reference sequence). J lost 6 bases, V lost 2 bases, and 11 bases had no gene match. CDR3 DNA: TGTGCCAGCAGCTTCCCGCTCGGACAGGTACTCAATGAGCAGTTCTTC. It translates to CASSFPLGQVLNEQFF.

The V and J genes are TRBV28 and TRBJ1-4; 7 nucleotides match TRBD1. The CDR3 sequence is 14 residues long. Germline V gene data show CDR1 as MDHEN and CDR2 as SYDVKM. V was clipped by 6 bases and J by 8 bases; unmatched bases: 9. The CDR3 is CASRAGGVEEKLFF. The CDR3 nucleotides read TGTGCCAGCAGGGCAGGGGGGGTTGAGGAAAAACTGTTTTTT.

CDR3 in amino acids: CASSLLATEQFF. For the CDR3, the DNA is TGTGCCAGTAGTCTACTAGCAACTGAGCAGTTCTTC. V usage is TRBV19 and J usage is TRBJ2-1; tentatively, D is TRBD2 (6 bases). The CDR3 extends over 12 amino acids. Trimming removed 5 bases at V and 9 bases at J, with 11 bases between. Germline loops: CDR1 LNHDA, CDR2 SQIVND (reference sequence).

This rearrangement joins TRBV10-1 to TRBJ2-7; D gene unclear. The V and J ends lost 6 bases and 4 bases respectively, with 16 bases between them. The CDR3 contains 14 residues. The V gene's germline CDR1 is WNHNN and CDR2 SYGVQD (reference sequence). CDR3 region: CASSPTTGIYEQYF. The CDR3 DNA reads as TGCGCCAGCAGCCCAACTACCGGCATTTACGAGCAGTACTTC.

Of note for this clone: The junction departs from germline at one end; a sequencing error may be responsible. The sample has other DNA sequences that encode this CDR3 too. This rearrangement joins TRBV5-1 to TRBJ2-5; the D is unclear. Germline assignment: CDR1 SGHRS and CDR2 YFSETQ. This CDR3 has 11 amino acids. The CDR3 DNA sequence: TGCGCCAGCAGTTTGGCAGAGACCCAGTACTTC. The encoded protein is CASSLAETQYF.

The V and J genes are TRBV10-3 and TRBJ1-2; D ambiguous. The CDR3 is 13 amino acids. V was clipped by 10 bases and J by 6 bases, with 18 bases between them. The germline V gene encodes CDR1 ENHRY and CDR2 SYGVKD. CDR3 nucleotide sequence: TGTGCCACCAACCCCCAGGCTGGTGATGGCTACACCTTC. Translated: CATNPQAGDGYTF.

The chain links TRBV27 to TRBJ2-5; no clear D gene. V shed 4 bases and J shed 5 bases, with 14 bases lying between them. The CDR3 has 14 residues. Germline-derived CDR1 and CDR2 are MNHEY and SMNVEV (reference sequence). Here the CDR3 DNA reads TGTGCCAGCAGTTCCCAATATACCGGGGAGACCCAGTACTTC. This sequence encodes CASSSQYTGETQYF.

The chain's CDR3 is CASSRGQRGTYEQYF. The CDR3 coding sequence is TGTGCCAGCAGTCGAGGCCAGCGGGGAACCTACGAGCAGTACTTC. The chain uses TRBV6-1 and TRBJ2-7, with 7 bases aligning to TRBD2. This CDR3 is 15 amino acids long. V lost 5 bases and J lost 2; bases outside the gene matches: 9. Germline assignment: CDR1 MNHNS and CDR2 SASEGT.

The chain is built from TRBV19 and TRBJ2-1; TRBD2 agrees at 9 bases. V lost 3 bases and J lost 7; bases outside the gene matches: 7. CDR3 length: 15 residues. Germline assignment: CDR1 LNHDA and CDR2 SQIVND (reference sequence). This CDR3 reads CASSIPSGRKNEQFF. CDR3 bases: TGTGCCAGTAGTATTCCCAGCGGGAGGAAAAATGAGCAGTTCTTC.

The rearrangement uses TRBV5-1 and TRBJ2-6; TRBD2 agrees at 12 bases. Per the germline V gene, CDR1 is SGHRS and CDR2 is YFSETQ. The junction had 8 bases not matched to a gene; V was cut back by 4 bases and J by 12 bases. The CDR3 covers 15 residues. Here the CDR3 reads CASSPRLAGAGVLTF. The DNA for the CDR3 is TGCGCCAGCAGCCCGAGACTAGCGGGGGCTGGCGTCCTGACTTTC.

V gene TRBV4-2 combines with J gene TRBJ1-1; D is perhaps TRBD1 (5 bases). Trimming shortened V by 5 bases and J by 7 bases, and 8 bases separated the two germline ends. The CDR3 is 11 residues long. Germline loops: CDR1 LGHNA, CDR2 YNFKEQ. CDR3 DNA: TGTGCCAGCAGCTCGACAGTTGAAGCTTTCTTT. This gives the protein CASSSTVEAFF.

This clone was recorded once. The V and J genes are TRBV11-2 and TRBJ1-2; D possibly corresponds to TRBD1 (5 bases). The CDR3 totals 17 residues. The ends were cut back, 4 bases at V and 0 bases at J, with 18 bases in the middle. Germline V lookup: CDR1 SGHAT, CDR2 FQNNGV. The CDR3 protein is CASSSGGRAVANYGYTF. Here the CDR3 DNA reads TGTGCCAGCAGCTCAGGAGGCAGGGCCGTAGCTAACTATGGCTACACCTTC.